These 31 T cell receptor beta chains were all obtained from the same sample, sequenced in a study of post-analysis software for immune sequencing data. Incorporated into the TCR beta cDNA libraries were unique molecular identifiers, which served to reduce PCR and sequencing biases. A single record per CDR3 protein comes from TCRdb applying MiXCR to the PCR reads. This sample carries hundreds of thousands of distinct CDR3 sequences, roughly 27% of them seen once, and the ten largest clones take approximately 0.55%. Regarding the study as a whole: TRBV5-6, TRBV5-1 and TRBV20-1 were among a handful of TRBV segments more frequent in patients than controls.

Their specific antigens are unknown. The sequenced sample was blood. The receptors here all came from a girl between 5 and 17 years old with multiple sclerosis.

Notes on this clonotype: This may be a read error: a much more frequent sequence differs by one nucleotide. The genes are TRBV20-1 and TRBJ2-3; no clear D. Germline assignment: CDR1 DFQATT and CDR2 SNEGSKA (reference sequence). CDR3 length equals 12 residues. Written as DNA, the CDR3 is TGCAGGGCTAGTGAAACCACAGATACGCAGTATTTT. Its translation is CRASETTDTQYF.

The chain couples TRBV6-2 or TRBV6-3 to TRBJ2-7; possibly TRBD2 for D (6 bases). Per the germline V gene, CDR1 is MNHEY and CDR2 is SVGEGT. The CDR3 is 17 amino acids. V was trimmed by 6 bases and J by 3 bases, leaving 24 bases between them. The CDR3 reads CASRFASPGLYIYEQYF. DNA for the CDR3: TGTGCCAGCAGATTTGCTTCACCGGGACTTTATATCTACGAGCAGTACTTC.

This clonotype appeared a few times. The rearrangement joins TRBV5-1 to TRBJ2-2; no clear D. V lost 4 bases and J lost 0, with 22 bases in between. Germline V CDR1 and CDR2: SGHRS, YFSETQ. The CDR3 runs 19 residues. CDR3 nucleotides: TGCGCCAGCAGCCACAATTCCAAGACCAGTAACTCGAACACCGGGGAGCTGTTTTTT. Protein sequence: CASSHNSKTSNSNTGELFF.

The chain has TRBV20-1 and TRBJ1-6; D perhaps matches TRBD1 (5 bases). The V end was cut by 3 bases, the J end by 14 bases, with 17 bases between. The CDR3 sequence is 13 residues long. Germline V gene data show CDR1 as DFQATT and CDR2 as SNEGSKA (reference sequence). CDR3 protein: CSAREQVVVALHF. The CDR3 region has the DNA TGCAGTGCTAGGGAACAGGTCGTGGTGGCCCTCCACTTT.

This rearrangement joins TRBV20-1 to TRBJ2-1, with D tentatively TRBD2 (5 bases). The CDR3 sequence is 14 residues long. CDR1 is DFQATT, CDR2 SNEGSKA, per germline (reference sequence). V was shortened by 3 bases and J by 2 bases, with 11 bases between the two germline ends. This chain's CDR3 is CSASGPSPYNEQFF. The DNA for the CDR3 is TGCAGTGCTAGTGGTCCTAGCCCCTACAATGAGCAGTTCTTC.

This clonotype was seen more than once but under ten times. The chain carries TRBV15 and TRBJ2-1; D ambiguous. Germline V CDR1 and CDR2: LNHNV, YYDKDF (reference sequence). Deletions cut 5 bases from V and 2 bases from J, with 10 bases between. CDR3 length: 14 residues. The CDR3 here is CATSHLKTYNEQFF. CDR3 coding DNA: TGTGCCACCAGCCACCTTAAAACCTACAATGAGCAGTTCTTC. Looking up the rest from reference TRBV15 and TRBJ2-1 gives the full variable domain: DAMVIQNPRYQVTQFGKPVTLSCSQTLNHNVMYWYQQKSSQAPKLLFHYYDKDFNNEADTPDNFQSRRPNTSFCFLDIRSPGLGDTAMYLCATSHLKTYNEQFFGPGTRLTVL.

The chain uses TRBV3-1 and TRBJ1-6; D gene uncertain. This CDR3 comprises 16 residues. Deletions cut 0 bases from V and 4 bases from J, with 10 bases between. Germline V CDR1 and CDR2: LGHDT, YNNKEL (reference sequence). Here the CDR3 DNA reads TGTGCCAGCAGCCAAGATTTGACCGAGTATAATTCACCCCTCCACTTT. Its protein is CASSQDLTEYNSPLHF. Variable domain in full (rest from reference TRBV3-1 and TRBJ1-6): DTAVSQTPKYLVTQMGNDKSIKCEQNLGHDTMYWYKQDSKKFLKIMFSYNNKELIINETVPNRFSPKSPDKAHLNLHINSLELGDSAVYFCASSQDLTEYNSPLHFGNGTRLTVT.

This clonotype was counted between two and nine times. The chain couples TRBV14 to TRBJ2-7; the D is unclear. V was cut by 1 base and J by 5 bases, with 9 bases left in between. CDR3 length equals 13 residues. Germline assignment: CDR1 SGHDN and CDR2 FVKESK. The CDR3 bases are TGTGCCAGCAGCCAAGTTAGTTGGAACGAGCAGTACTTC. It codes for CASSQVSWNEQYF.

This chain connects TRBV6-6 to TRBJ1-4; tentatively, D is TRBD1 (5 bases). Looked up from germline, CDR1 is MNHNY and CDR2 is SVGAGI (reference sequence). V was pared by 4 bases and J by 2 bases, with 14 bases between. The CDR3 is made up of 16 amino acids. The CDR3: CASSSRGGYTNEKLFF. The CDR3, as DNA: TGTGCCAGCAGTTCCCGGGGCGGGTACACTAATGAAAAACTGTTTTTT.

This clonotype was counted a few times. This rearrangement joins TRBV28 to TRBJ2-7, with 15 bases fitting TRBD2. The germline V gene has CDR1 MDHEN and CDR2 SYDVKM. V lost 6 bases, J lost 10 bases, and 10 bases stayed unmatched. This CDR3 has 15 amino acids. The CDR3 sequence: CASRRVGLAGGEQYF. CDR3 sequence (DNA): TGTGCCAGCAGACGTGTGGGACTAGCGGGAGGCGAACAGTACTTC.

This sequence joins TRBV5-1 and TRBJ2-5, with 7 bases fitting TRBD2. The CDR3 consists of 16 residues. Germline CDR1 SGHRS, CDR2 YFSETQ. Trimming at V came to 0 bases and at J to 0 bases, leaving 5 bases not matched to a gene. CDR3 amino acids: CASSLGIAGYQETQYF. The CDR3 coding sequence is TGCGCCAGCAGCTTGGGGATAGCGGGCTACCAAGAGACCCAGTACTTC.

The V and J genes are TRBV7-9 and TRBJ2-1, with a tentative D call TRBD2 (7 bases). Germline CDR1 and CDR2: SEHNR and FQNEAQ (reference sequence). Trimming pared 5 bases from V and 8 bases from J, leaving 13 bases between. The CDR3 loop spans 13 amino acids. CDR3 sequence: CASSRGARDEQFF. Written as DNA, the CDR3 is TGTGCCAGCAGCCGGGGGGCAAGGGATGAGCAGTTCTTC.

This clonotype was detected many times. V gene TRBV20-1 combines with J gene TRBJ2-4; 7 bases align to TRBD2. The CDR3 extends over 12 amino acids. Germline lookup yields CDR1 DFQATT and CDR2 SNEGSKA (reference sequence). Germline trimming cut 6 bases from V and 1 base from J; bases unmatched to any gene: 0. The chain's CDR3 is CSAGGAKNIQYF. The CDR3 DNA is TGCAGTGCGGGGGGGGCCAAAAACATTCAGTACTTC.

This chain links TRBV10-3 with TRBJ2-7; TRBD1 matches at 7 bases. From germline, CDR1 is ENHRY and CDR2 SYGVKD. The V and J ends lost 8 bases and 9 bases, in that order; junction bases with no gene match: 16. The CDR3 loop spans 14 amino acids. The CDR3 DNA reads TGTGCCATCGACCGTGAAGGACAGGACCAGGGGCAGTACTTC. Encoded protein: CAIDREGQDQGQYF.

The CDR3, as DNA: TGTGCCAGCAGCTTAAGGGGGGCCAGGATGAGCACTGAAGCTTTCTTT. Translated, it gives CASSLRGARMSTEAFF. The rearrangement links TRBV7-2 to TRBJ1-1; D possibly corresponds to TRBD1 (6 bases). The CDR3 contains 16 residues. V was shortened by 2 bases and J by 4 bases, with 17 bases between the two germline ends. Germline V gene lookup returns CDR1 SGHTA and CDR2 FQGNSA. The variable domain in full, completed from reference TRBV7-2 and TRBJ1-1, reads GAGVSQSPSNKVTEKGKDVELRCDPISGHTALYWYRQSLGQGLEFLIYFQGNSAPDKSGLPSDRFSAERTGGSVSTLTIQRTQQEDSAVYLCASSLRGARMSTEAFFGQGTRLTVV.

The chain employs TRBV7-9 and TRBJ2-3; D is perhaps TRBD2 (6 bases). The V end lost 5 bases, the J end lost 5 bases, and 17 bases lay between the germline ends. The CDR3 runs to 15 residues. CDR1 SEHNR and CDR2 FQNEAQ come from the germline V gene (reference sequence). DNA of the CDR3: TGTGCCAGCAGCCGGGACTTGGCCAACCGAGATACGCAGTATTTT. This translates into CASSRDLANRDTQYF.

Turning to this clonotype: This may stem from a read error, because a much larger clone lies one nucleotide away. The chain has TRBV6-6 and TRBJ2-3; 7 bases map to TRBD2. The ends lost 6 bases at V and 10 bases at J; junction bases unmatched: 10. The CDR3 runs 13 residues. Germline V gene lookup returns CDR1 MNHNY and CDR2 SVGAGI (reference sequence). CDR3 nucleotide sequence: TGTGCCAGCAGATTCGCCAGGGACTACCCGCAGTATTTT. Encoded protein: CASRFARDYPQYF.

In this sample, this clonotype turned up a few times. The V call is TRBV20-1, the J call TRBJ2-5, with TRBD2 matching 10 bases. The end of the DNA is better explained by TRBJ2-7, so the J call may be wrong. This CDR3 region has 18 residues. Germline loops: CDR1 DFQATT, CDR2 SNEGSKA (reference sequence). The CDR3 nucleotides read TGCAGTGCTGTTCCGTATAAGCGGGAGGGCATCCTAGGGGACGAGCAGTACTTC. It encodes CSAVPYKREGILGDEQYF.

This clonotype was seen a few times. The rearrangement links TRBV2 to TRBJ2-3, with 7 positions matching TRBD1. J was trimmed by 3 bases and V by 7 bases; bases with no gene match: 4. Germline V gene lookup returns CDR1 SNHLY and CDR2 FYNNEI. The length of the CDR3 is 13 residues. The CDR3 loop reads CASKGQQTDTQYF. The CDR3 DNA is TGTGCCAGCAAGGGACAGCAAACAGATACGCAGTATTTT.

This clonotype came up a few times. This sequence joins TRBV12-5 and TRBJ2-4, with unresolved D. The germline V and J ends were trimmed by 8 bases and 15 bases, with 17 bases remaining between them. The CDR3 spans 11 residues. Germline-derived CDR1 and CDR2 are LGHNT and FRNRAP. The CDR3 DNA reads TGTGCTAGTACCCCGGACCCCTTAGGGTACTTC. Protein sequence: CASTPDPLGYF. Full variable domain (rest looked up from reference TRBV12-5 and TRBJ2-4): DARVTQTPRHKVTEMGQEVTMRCQPILGHNTVFWYRQTMMQGLELLAYFRNRAPLDDSGMPKDRFSAEMPDATLATLKIQPSEPRDSAVYFCASTPDPLGYFGAGTRLSVL.

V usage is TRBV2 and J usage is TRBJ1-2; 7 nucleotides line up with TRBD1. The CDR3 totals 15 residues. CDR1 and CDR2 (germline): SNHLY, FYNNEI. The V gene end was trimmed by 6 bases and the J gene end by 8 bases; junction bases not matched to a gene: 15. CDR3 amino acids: CASSEWTGGPGGYTF. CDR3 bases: TGTGCCAGCAGCGAATGGACAGGAGGGCCGGGGGGCTACACCTTC. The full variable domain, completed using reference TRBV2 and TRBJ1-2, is EPEVTQTPSHQVTQMGQEVILRCVPISNHLYFYWYRQILGQKVEFLVSFYNNEISEKSEIFDDQFSVERPDGSNFTLKIRSTKLEDSAMYFCASSEWTGGPGGYTFGSGTRLTVV.

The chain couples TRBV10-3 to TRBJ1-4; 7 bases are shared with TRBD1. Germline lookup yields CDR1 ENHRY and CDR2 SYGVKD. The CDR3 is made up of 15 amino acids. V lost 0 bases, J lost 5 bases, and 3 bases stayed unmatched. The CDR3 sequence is CAISESTGDNEKLFF. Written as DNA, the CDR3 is TGTGCCATCAGTGAGTCCACAGGGGACAATGAAAAACTGTTTTTT.

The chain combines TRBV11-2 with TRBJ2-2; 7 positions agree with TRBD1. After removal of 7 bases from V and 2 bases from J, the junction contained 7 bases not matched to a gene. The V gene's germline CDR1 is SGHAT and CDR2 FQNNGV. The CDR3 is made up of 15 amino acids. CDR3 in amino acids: CASNPKGANTGELFF. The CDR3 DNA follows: TGTGCCAGCAACCCAAAGGGGGCCAACACCGGGGAGCTGTTTTTT.

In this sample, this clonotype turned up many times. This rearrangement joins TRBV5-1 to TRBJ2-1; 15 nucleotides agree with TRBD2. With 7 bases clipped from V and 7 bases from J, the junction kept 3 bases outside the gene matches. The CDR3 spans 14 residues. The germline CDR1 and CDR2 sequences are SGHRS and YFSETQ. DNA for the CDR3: TGCGCCAGCGGACTAGCGGGAGGGGTTAATGAGCAGTTCTTC. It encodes CASGLAGGVNEQFF. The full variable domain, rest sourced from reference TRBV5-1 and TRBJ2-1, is KAGVTQTPRYLIKTRGQQVTLSCSPISGHRSVSWYQQTPGQGLQFLFEYFSETQRNKGNFPGRFSGRQFSNSRSEMNVSTLELGDSALYLCASGLAGGVNEQFFGPGTRLTVL.

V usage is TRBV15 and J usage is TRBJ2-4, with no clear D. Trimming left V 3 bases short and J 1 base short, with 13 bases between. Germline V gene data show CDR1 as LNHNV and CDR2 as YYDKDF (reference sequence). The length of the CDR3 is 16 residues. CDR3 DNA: TGTGCCACCAGCAGGGTTCAGTATGGGGCCAAAAACATTCAGTACTTC. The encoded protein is CATSRVQYGAKNIQYF. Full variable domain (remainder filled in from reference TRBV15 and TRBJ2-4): DAMVIQNPRYQVTQFGKPVTLSCSQTLNHNVMYWYQQKSSQAPKLLFHYYDKDFNNEADTPDNFQSRRPNTSFCFLDIRSPGLGDTAMYLCATSRVQYGAKNIQYFGAGTRLSVL.

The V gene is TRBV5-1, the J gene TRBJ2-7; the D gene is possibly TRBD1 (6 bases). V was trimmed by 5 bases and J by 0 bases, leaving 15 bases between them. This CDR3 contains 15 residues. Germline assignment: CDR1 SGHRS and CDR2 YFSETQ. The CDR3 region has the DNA TGCGCCAGCAGGGGCCTACTAGGGGGCTCCTACGAGCAGTACTTC. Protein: CASRGLLGGSYEQYF.

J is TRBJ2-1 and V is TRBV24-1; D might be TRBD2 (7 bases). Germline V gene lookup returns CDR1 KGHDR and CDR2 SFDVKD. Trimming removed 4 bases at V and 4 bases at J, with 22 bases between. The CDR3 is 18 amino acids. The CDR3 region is CATSEQRGGIAGYNEQFF. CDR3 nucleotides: TGTGCCACCAGTGAGCAAAGGGGGGGGATAGCGGGTTACAATGAGCAGTTCTTC.

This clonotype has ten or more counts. The CDR3 sequence: CASSYPDRGLRTNEQFF. Here the CDR3 DNA reads TGTGCCAGCAGTTACCCAGACAGGGGGCTGCGTACTAATGAGCAGTTCTTC. The chain joins TRBV6-6 to TRBJ2-1; 10 positions agree with TRBD1. Germline loops: CDR1 MNHNY, CDR2 SVGAGI (reference sequence). This CDR3 spans 17 amino acids. J lost 7 bases, V lost 2 bases, and 11 bases had no gene match.

This chain's CDR3 is CASSSYQGTGQPQHF. Written as DNA, the CDR3 is TGTGCCAGCAGTTCCTACCAGGGTACGGGACAGCCCCAGCATTTT. This rearrangement joins TRBV28 to TRBJ1-5; D is possibly TRBD1 (5 bases). CDR3 size: 15 residues. The germline V gene has CDR1 MDHEN and CDR2 SYDVKM. V was cut by 4 bases and J by 7 bases, with 17 bases left in between.

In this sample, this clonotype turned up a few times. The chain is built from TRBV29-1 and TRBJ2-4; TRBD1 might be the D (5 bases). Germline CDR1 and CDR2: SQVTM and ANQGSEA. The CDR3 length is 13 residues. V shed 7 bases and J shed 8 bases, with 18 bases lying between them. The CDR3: CSAKRGFVDIQYF. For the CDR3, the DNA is TGCAGCGCTAAAAGGGGCTTCGTTGACATTCAGTACTTC. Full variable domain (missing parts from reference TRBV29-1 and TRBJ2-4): SAVISQKPSRDICQRGTSLTIQCQVDSQVTMMFWYRQQPGQSLTLIATANQGSEATYESGFVIDKFPISRPNLTFSTLTVSNMSPEDSSIYLCSAKRGFVDIQYFGAGTRLSVL.

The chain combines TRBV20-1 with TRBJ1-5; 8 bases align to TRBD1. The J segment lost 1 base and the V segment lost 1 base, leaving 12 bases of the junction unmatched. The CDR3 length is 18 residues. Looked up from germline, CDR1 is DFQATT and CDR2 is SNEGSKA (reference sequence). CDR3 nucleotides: TGCAGTGCTAGAGTCCCGTCAGGGCAGGGGGCCAGCAATCAGCCCCAGCATTTT. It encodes CSARVPSGQGASNQPQHF.